This is a list of T cell receptor beta chains from one sample in a study of OX40 agonist ivuxolimab in advanced cancers. Clones were read by immunoSEQ multiplex PCR, and TCRdb kept only the in-frame ones, dropping some. The data hold about 57,000 clones, with about 83% observed a single time. The sample in question was CD4+ or CD8+ T cells sorted from blood, obtained in a trial of the OX40 agonist ivuxolimab. Receptors originate from an adult with an advanced solid tumor such as melanoma, head and neck, liver or kidney cancer. CDR3s include the opening cysteine and the closing phenylalanine or tryptophan. Fields, in order: D gene, V gene, clone size, J gene, CDR3 protein, CDR3 DNA. A D gene is named only where the DNA matches it firmly. Clone size, where shown, is once, few, many, or a class for clones that have expanded.

.,TRBV2,.,TRBJ1-6,CASSGPESPLHF,TGTGCCAGCAGTGGTCCGGAGTCACCCCTCCACTTT
.,TRBV5-1,.,TRBJ2-2,CASSLGAGTPTGELFF,TGCGCCAGCAGCTTGGGGGCCGGGACACCCACCGGGGAGCTGTTTTTT
.,TRBV7-2,.,TRBJ2-3,CASSPNSGGTDTQYF,TGTGCCAGCAGCCCCAATAGCGGTGGCACAGATACGCAGTATTTT
.,TRBV18,.,TRBJ1-5,CASSPDLVGGNQPQHF,TGTGCCAGCTCACCAGACCTCGTCGGGGGCAATCAGCCCCAGCATTTT
.,TRBV5-1,.,TRBJ2-1,CASSLQAENNEQFF,TGCGCCAGCAGCTTGCAAGCGGAGAACAATGAGCAGTTCTTC
.,TRBV29-1,.,TRBJ2-6,CSAMTGAGANVLTF,TGCAGCGCCATGACGGGGGCCGGGGCCAACGTCCTGACTTTC
.,TRBV5-5,.,TRBJ1-4,CASSPMPAANEKLFF,TGTGCCAGCAGCCCCATGCCAGCGGCTAATGAAAAACTGTTTTTT
TRBD1,TRBV11-2,.,TRBJ2-1,CASSTNRGRNEQFF,TGTGCCAGCAGCACCAACAGGGGACGGAATGAGCAGTTCTTC
.,TRBV6-1,.,TRBJ2-7,CASSLDRTRTYEQYF,TGTGCCAGCAGTCTAGACAGGACTAGGACCTACGAGCAGTACTTC
.,TRBV5-8,.,TRBJ2-3,CASSEDFATDTQYF,TGTGCCAGCAGCGAGGACTTTGCCACAGATACGCAGTATTTT
TRBD2,TRBV6-5,few,TRBJ2-5,CASSVGLAGVETQYF,TGTGCCAGCAGTGTCGGACTAGCGGGGGTGGAGACCCAGTACTTC
.,TRBV7-3,.,TRBJ2-7,CASSLTQGGYYEQYF,TGTGCCAGCAGCTTAACGCAGGGGGGGTACTACGAGCAGTACTTC
.,TRBV5-5,.,TRBJ1-5,CASSLADNHQPQHF,TGTGCCAGCAGCTTGGCCGATAATCATCAGCCCCAGCATTTT
TRBD2,TRBV7-8,.,TRBJ2-1,CASSQLAGHEQFF,TGTGCCAGCAGCCAACTAGCGGGGCATGAGCAGTTCTTC
TRBD2,TRBV27,.,TRBJ2-1,CASSFGLAGGRWANEQFF,TGTGCCAGCAGTTTTGGGCTAGCGGGAGGGAGATGGGCCAATGAGCAGTTCTTC
.,TRBV2,.,TRBJ1-4,CASKDHFDREKLFF,TGTGCCAGCAAGGATCATTTTGATCGGGAAAAACTGTTTTTT
.,TRBV28,.,TRBJ1-5,CASSLSLDRGQPQHF,TGTGCCAGCAGTTTATCCTTGGACAGAGGACAGCCCCAGCATTTT
.,TRBV5-6,.,TRBJ2-7,CASSSNSLYYEQYF,TGTGCCAGCAGCTCGAACAGCCTTTACTACGAGCAGTACTTC
.,TRBV28,.,TRBJ2-7,CASKPPGAAHEQYF,TGTGCCAGCAAACCCCCGGGCGCGGCTCACGAGCAGTACTTC
.,TRBV12-5,.,TRBJ2-2,CASGLVDRWNTGELFF,TGTGCTAGTGGTTTGGTAGATCGCTGGAACACCGGGGAGCTGTTTTTT
.,TRBV2,.,TRBJ2-3,CASSPSLRTDTQYF,TGTGCCAGCAGTCCGTCTCTCCGCACAGATACGCAGTATTTT
TRBD2,TRBV14,.,TRBJ2-1,CASSQLLAPYNEQFF,TGTGCCAGCAGCCAATTACTAGCGCCCTACAATGAGCAGTTCTTC
TRBD1,TRBV6-5,few,TRBJ1-1,CASSADRVLAEAFF,TGTGCCAGCAGTGCGGACAGGGTCCTCGCTGAAGCTTTCTTT
.,TRBV29-1,.,TRBJ1-1,CSVEEVERLEAFF,TGCAGCGTTGAAGAGGTCGAGAGGTTGGAAGCTTTCTTT
TRBD1,TRBV5-1,.,TRBJ1-1,CASSGQGWGTEAFF,TGCGCCAGCAGCGGACAGGGATGGGGGACTGAAGCTTTCTTT
.,TRBV7-8,.,TRBJ2-1,CASSEGGNLYNEQFF,TGTGCCAGCAGCGAAGGGGGTAACCTCTACAATGAGCAGTTCTTC
.,TRBV7-3,.,TRBJ2-1,CASSPHGGRSSYNEQFF,TGTGCCAGCAGCCCTCACGGCGGCAGGAGCTCCTACAATGAGCAGTTCTTC
.,TRBV25-1,.,TRBJ1-3,CASSPRRNSGNTIYF,TGTGCCAGCAGTCCGAGGAGGAACTCTGGAAACACCATATATTTT
TRBD2,TRBV6-1,.,TRBJ2-7,CASSDPGTIISYEQYF,TGTGCCAGCAGTGATCCCGGGACTATAATTTCCTACGAGCAGTACTTC
.,TRBV2,large,TRBJ1-5,CASRKEGNQPQHF,TGTGCCAGCAGAAAAGAGGGCAATCAGCCCCAGCATTTT
.,TRBV28,once,TRBJ1-5,CASSLTGHRQPQHF,TGTGCCAGCAGTTTGACAGGTCACAGACAGCCCCAGCATTTT
.,TRBV14,.,TRBJ1-3,CASTKSSGNTIYF,TGTGCCAGCACGAAGTCCTCTGGAAACACCATATATTTT
.,TRBV30,.,TRBJ1-4,CAWNRDEKLFF,TGTGCCTGGAACAGGGATGAAAAACTGTTTTTT
.,TRBV7-9,few,TRBJ2-3,CASSEGTAEVDTQYF,TGTGCCAGCAGCGAGGGGACGGCAGAGGTGGATACGCAGTATTTT
TRBD1,TRBV19,.,TRBJ1-1,CASAGGHLNTEAFF,TGTGCCAGCGCAGGGGGACACTTGAACACTGAAGCTTTCTTT
.,TRBV6-1,few,TRBJ2-1,CASRGGVGYEQFF,TGTGCCAGCAGAGGAGGGGTCGGATATGAGCAGTTCTTC